One sample yielded the 5 T cell receptor beta chains listed below, sequenced in a study of cytomegalovirus exposure and HLA in healthy donors. A multiplex PCR was run with 60 Vbeta primers and 13 Jbeta primers. The data were produced by immunoSEQ multiplex PCR, yet TCRdb's version contains in-frame clones alone and is incomplete. The sample lists about 180,000 clones, around 80% seen once, with approximately 0.69% in the top ten. Sequencing used PBMCs. These receptors were collected from a woman in her forties in good health and CMV-seronegative.

As regards this clone: The CDR3 does not end in the conserved phenylalanine or tryptophan, so this is likely a read error. The chain employs TRBV29-1 and TRBJ1-5; D gene ambiguous. The V and J ends lost 0 bases and 7 bases respectively, with 13 bases between them. CDR3 length: 14 residues. Germline values: CDR1 SQVTM, CDR2 ANQGSEA. CDR3 loop: CSVEEAGLGQPQHL. The DNA for the CDR3 is TGCAGCGTTGAAGAAGCCGGGTTGGGGCAGCCCCAGCATCTT.

This chain uses TRBV5-4 with TRBJ1-1; D uncertain. Germline V CDR1 and CDR2: SGHNT, YYREEE (reference sequence). The CDR3 has 13 amino acids. Trimming pared 0 bases from V and 4 bases from J, leaving 7 bases between. CDR3 residues: CASSLEESTEAFF. In DNA, the CDR3 is TGTGCCAGCAGCTTGGAAGAGAGCACTGAAGCTTTCTTT.

The chain recombines TRBV2 with TRBJ1-2, with 8 bases identical to TRBD1. The junction had 6 bases not matched to a gene; V was cut back by 7 bases and J by 2 bases. This CDR3 has 14 residues. CDR1 is SNHLY, CDR2 FYNNEI, per germline. CDR3 sequence: CASNNRGGNYGYTF. In nucleotides, the CDR3 is TGTGCCAGCAATAACAGGGGGGGGAACTATGGCTACACCTTC.

The chain uses TRBV4-2 and TRBJ1-4, with D tentatively TRBD1 (6 bases). V was shortened by 4 bases and J by 3 bases, with 18 bases between the two germline ends. The length of the CDR3 is 17 residues. Germline V lookup: CDR1 LGHNA, CDR2 YNFKEQ. This CDR3 reads CASSPLTRGAANEKLFF. The CDR3 bases are TGTGCCAGCAGCCCTCTTACGCGGGGGGCGGCTAATGAAAAACTGTTTTTT.

The genes are TRBV9 and TRBJ1-2; D is possibly TRBD1 (5 bases). CDR1 is SGDLS, CDR2 YYNGEE, per germline. This CDR3 region has 13 residues. V was clipped by 0 bases and J by 5 bases, with 8 bases between them. The CDR3 sequence is CASSVDGGYGYTF. CDR3 DNA: TGTGCCAGCAGCGTAGACGGGGGGTATGGCTACACCTTC.